This is a list of T cell receptor beta chains from one sample in a study of long-term antiretroviral therapy in people with HIV. Sequencing used immunoSEQ multiplex PCR; TCRdb keeps in-frame clones, though not all of them. In the table there are some 20,000 clones, roughly 80% of which are singletons. Sample: unsorted PBMCs, taken roughly 6.2 years after starting antiretroviral therapy. The receptors derive from a man between 25 and 39 years old with HIV. CDR3s include the opening cysteine and the closing phenylalanine or tryptophan. The D gene is left open where the match is weak. Clone size appears in some rows only: once, few, many, or a class for an expanded clone.

TRBJ2-5,TRBV7-3,-,TRBD1,CASSRGTGRGETQYF,TGTGCCAGCAGCCGGGGGACAGGGAGGGGAGAGACCCAGTACTTC
TRBJ1-3,TRBV5-5,once,-,CASRPTGWSSGNTIYF,TGTGCCAGCAGACCTACAGGTTGGAGCTCTGGAAACACCATATATTTT
TRBJ2-1,TRBV15,-,TRBD2,CATSRDLGGAEEQFF,TGTGCCACCAGCAGAGATCTCGGGGGGGCTGAGGAGCAGTTCTTC
TRBJ2-3,TRBV27,-,-,CASSLSLDHTDTQYF,TGTGCCAGCAGTTTATCCCTAGACCACACAGATACGCAGTATTTT
TRBJ2-5,TRBV20-1,-,-,CSARDLETQYF,TGCAGTGCTAGAGATCTGGAGACCCAGTACTTC
TRBJ2-7,TRBV6-1,-,TRBD1,CASSDASGQGAREQYF,TGTGCCAGCAGTGACGCCTCAGGACAGGGGGCCCGCGAGCAGTACTTC
TRBJ1-5,TRBV4-2,few,-,CASSQDGKFNQPQHF,TGTGCCAGCAGCCAAGATGGAAAGTTCAATCAGCCCCAGCATTTT
TRBJ1-1,TRBV4-1,-,-,CATSEGIMNTEAFF,TGCGCCACCTCTGAAGGTATCATGAACACTGAAGCTTTCTTT
TRBJ1-6,TRBV7-9,few,TRBD1,CASSHRGPNSPLHF,TGTGCCAGCAGCCACAGGGGTCCTAATTCACCCCTCCACTTT
TRBJ2-1,TRBV6-4,-,TRBD1,CASSDTIGQGEFF,TGTGCCAGCAGTGACACCATAGGACAGGGAGAGTTCTTC
TRBJ2-5,TRBV5-1,once,-,CASSLEETQYF,TGCGCCAGCAGCTTGGAAGAGACCCAGTACTTC
TRBJ2-2,TRBV5-4,-,-,CASSQDTLLTGELFF,TGTGCCAGCAGCCAGGACACCCTACTAACCGGGGAGCTGTTTTTT
TRBJ2-3,TRBV18,-,TRBD1,CASSPPMGGQGRDTQYF,TGTGCCAGCTCACCACCCATGGGGGGACAGGGACGAGATACGCAGTATTTT
TRBJ1-4,TRBV19,-,-,CASKDRPTNEKLFF,TGTGCCAGTAAGGACAGACCCACAAATGAAAAACTGTTTTTT
TRBJ1-1,TRBV9,-,-,CASSVGGTSEAFF,TGTGCCAGCAGCGTAGGTGGGACATCTGAAGCTTTCTTT
TRBJ1-1,TRBV5-1,-,-,CASSLEVDTEAFF,TGCGCCAGCAGCTTGGAAGTGGACACTGAAGCTTTCTTT
TRBJ2-7,TRBV7-2,-,-,CASSRGPAGEQYF,TGTGCCAGCAGCCGGGGCCCTGCCGGCGAGCAGTACTTC
TRBJ1-1,TRBV15,-,-,CATSRDSGLALNTEAFF,TGTGCCACCAGCAGAGATTCCGGGCTGGCACTGAACACTGAAGCTTTCTTT
TRBJ1-3,TRBV7-8,-,-,CASSLGGPEGLYF,TGTGCCAGCAGCTTGGGGGGGCCAGAAGGTTTATATTTT
TRBJ2-1,TRBV9,once,-,CASSPTPAVLSYNEQFF,TGTGCCAGCAGTCCAACTCCAGCGGTCCTGTCCTACAATGAGCAGTTCTTC
TRBJ1-3,TRBV19,-,-,CASSIGGSGNTIYF,TGTGCCAGTAGTATCGGGGGATCTGGAAACACCATATATTTT
TRBJ2-7,TRBV7-9,-,-,CASSLGQYEQYF,TGTGCCAGCAGCTTAGGGCAGTACGAGCAGTACTTC
TRBJ2-7,TRBV30,-,-,CAWSRVGQLPYEQYF,TGTGCCTGGAGTAGGGTTGGCCAGTTACCCTACGAGCAGTACTTC
TRBJ2-5,TRBV6-5,-,-,CAASREETQYF,TGTGCCGCCAGCAGGGAAGAGACCCAGTACTTC
TRBJ2-1,TRBV27,-,-,CASRPLNDFPSRPGPWFF,TGTGCCAGCAGACCCCTGAATGATTTCCCCTCCCGTCCGGGCCCCTGGTTCTTC
TRBJ2-7,TRBV4-2,-,TRBD1,CASSPTGLAEKAYEQYF,TGTGCCAGCAGCCCGACAGGGCTAGCAGAAAAGGCCTACGAGCAGTACTTC
TRBJ1-5,TRBV19,-,-,CASRVAGGSNQPQHF,TGTGCCAGTAGGGTGGCAGGCGGTAGCAATCAGCCCCAGCATTTT
TRBJ2-7,TRBV7-2,once,-,CASSFSGYEQYF,TGTGCCAGCAGCTTCTCCGGCTACGAGCAGTACTTC
TRBJ2-7,TRBV19,-,TRBD1,CASSFQGASRYEQYF,TGTGCCAGTAGTTTCCAGGGGGCTTCGCGATACGAGCAGTACTTC
TRBJ2-7,TRBV2,few,TRBD2,CASSDGLAGVYEQYF,TGTGCCAGCAGTGATGGCCTAGCGGGAGTCTACGAGCAGTACTTC
TRBJ2-1,TRBV27,-,TRBD2,CASSYVREGSSEQFF,TGTGCCAGCAGTTATGTTAGGGAGGGCTCGAGTGAGCAGTTCTTC
TRBJ1-2,TRBV6-5,-,-,CASSSGYGYTF,TGTGCCAGCAGCTCAGGGTATGGCTACACCTTC
TRBJ1-2,TRBV6-5,-,-,CASSLTATNYGYTF,TGTGCCAGCAGCCTTACCGCTACTAACTATGGCTACACCTTC
TRBJ1-6,TRBV9,-,-,CASSPPGDNSPLHF,TGTGCCAGCAGCCCCCCAGGGGATAATTCACCCCTCCACTTT
TRBJ2-7,TRBV9,-,TRBD1,CASREAGGYEQYF,TGTGCCAGCAGGGAGGCAGGGGGCTACGAGCAGTACTTC
TRBJ1-1,TRBV11-2,-,-,CASSPSTDRGLNTEAFF,TGTGCCAGCAGCCCCTCGACAGACAGAGGGTTGAACACTGAAGCTTTCTTT
TRBJ1-4,TRBV7-2,-,-,CASSSYTAGRGFGALFF,TGTGCCAGCAGCTCCTATACTGCGGGCAGGGGTTTTGGGGCACTGTTTTTT
TRBJ1-4,TRBV7-8,once,-,CASSWAGTGNEKLFF,TGTGCCAGCAGCTGGGCGGGGACGGGGAATGAAAAACTGTTTTTT
TRBJ2-5,TRBV19,-,-,CASSIAQGSETQYF,TGTGCCAGTAGTATAGCTCAGGGCTCAGAGACCCAGTACTTC
TRBJ2-3,TRBV20-1,-,TRBD1,CSGQGKDTQYF,TGCAGTGGACAGGGGAAAGATACGCAGTATTTT
TRBJ1-2,TRBV19,-,-,CASSIIQGYGYTF,TGTGCCAGTAGTATTATACAGGGCTATGGCTACACCTTC
TRBJ1-1,TRBV5-1,-,-,CASSLGVNTEAFF,TGCGCCAGCAGCTTGGGGGTTAACACTGAAGCTTTCTTT
TRBJ1-1,TRBV5-1,-,-,CASSLGLSTEAFF,TGCGCCAGCAGCTTGGGCCTCAGCACTGAAGCTTTCTTT
TRBJ2-7,TRBV27,-,-,CASRSIQGYEQYF,TGTGCCAGCAGGTCTATACAGGGATACGAGCAGTACTTC
TRBJ1-1,TRBV6-5,-,-,CASSRVSENTEAFF,TGTGCCAGCAGTCGTGTTAGCGAGAACACTGAAGCTTTCTTT
TRBJ2-7,TRBV28,-,TRBD2,CASSLGGRAVYEQYF,TGTGCCAGCAGTTTAGGCGGGAGAGCTGTCTACGAGCAGTACTTC
TRBJ2-7,TRBV20-1,few,-,CSASSRDEQYF,TGCAGTGCTAGTAGTCGCGACGAGCAGTACTTC
TRBJ1-5,TRBV6-6,-,-,CASSAGYNQPQHF,TGTGCCAGCAGTGCGGGTTACAATCAGCCCCAGCATTTT
TRBJ2-5,TRBV5-1,-,TRBD2,CASSPGTSGGEETQYF,TGCGCCAGCAGCCCGGGGACTAGCGGGGGGGAAGAGACCCAGTACTTC
TRBJ2-3,TRBV5-6,-,-,CASSELPGLGSTDTQYF,TGTGCCAGCAGCGAATTGCCGGGCCTCGGGTCCACAGATACGCAGTATTTT
TRBJ2-3,TRBV20-1,once,-,CSLIAESTQYF,TGCAGTCTTATAGCGGAGTCTACGCAGTATTTT
TRBJ1-4,TRBV19,once,-,CASSAPATNEKLFF,TGTGCCAGTAGTGCCCCAGCAACTAATGAAAAACTGTTTTTT
TRBJ2-5,TRBV28,-,-,CASSLSDFGETQYF,TGTGCCAGCAGTTTAAGTGATTTTGGAGAGACCCAGTACTTC
TRBJ1-1,TRBV7-3,-,-,CASSFGLNTEAFF,TGTGCCAGCAGCTTCGGACTCAACACTGAAGCTTTCTTT
TRBJ1-2,TRBV7-8,-,-,CASSPTQMGARRYPLGYTF,TGTGCCAGCAGCCCAACTCAAATGGGGGCGCGGCGATATCCTCTTGGCTACACCTTC
TRBJ2-7,TRBV2,-,-,CASRRDVYEQYF,TGTGCCAGCAGACGGGACGTCTACGAGCAGTACTTC
TRBJ2-7,TRBV7-9,once,-,CASSFSPAPYEQYF,TGTGCCAGCAGCTTCTCTCCGGCGCCCTACGAGCAGTACTTC